This T cell receptor (beta chain) was identified during a study of monozygotic twins with inflammatory bowel disease. Study results and limitations: IBD-affected twins scored below their healthy co-twins in TCRbeta diversity (inverse Simpson). Backing was not found for a single strong signal or clonotype associated with IBD. Especially with disease activity, IBD patients had fewer clonotypes in common with others than healthy twins did.

Each sample had eight separate cDNA synthesis reactions. TCRdb reprocessed the 5' RACE reads and keeps a single row for each CDR3 protein, giving no DNA. This sample contains around 400,000 distinct CDR3 sequences. Regarding this clonotype: What it binds is unknown.

The CDR3 has 15 residues. The germline gives CDR1 SGHRS, CDR2 YFSETQ. The chain recombines TRBV5-1 with TRBJ1-1. The clonotype originates from a human donor with ulcerative colitis or Crohn's disease, or a healthy co-twin of an affected twin (not recorded which). Sequenced sample: blood. CDR3: CASSLGQESFTEAFF.